This is a list of T cell receptor beta chains from one sample in a study of cytomegalovirus exposure and HLA in healthy donors. Here immunoSEQ multiplex PCR was the method, and the copy in TCRdb shows in-frame clones only, minus some. Of approximately 170,000 clones listed, around 83% are singletons. Material: PBMCs. The receptors shown here come from a man aged 30 to 45 in good health and CMV-seropositive. The CDR3 runs from the conserved cysteine through the conserved F or W. A D gene is named only where the DNA matches it firmly. Size is stated for part of the rows, as once, few or many counts, or as a class when the clone is expanded.

V	J	size	D	DNA	CDR3
TRBV7-9	TRBJ2-1	-	-	TGTTCCAGCAGCTTAGTTGGGAGCCCCTACAATGAGCAGTTCTTC	CSSSLVGSPYNEQFF
TRBV10-2	TRBJ2-1	-	-	TGCGCCAGCAGTGAGGAGGGACAATTCCACAATGAGCAGTTCTTC	CASSEEGQFHNEQFF
TRBV28	TRBJ2-1	-	TRBD2	TGTGCCAGCAGCCCACCGGGACTAGGTCACAATGAGCAGTTCTTC	CASSPPGLGHNEQFF
TRBV10-1	TRBJ2-5	-	-	TGCGCCAGCAGTGACCGGGATTTAGAGACCCAGTACTTC	CASSDRDLETQYF
TRBV12-5	TRBJ2-2	-	-	TGTGCTAGTGGTTTGGCAAATCAACTGTACAGGGAGGGCACCGGGGAGCTGTTTTTT	CASGLANQLYREGTGELFF
TRBV30	TRBJ2-7	-	-	TGTGCCTGGAGTGTCGGCAGGGTCTACGAGCAGTACTTC	CAWSVGRVYEQYF
TRBV19	TRBJ2-2	-	TRBD2	TGTGCCAGTAGGATCTCTAGCGGGAGCCCCGGGGAGCTGTTTTTT	CASRISSGSPGELFF
TRBV5-1	TRBJ2-1	-	TRBD2	TGCGCCAGCAGCTTCGGGACTAGCGGGAGGTATTTCTCCTACAATGAGCAGTTCTTC	CASSFGTSGRYFSYNEQFF
TRBV23-1	TRBJ1-2	few	-	TGCGCCAGCAGTCAAGACCTCGGACAAATAACATATGGCTACACCTTC	CASSQDLGQITYGYTF
TRBV18	TRBJ1-2	-	-	TGTGCCAGCACCCGGGACACCTATGAAGCTAACTATGGCTACACCTTC	CASTRDTYEANYGYTF
TRBV19	TRBJ1-2	once	TRBD1	TGTGCCAGTAAAAGACAGGGAGGAGGGTATGGCTACACCTTC	CASKRQGGGYGYTF
TRBV7-2	TRBJ2-6	few	-	TGTGCCAGCAGCTTAGGTCCGGGAGAGGCCAACGTCCTGACTTTC	CASSLGPGEANVLTF
TRBV5-1	TRBJ2-5	once	TRBD1	TGCGCCAGCAGCCCCTTTACAGGGGCCCCGTACCAAGAGACCCAGTACTTC	CASSPFTGAPYQETQYF
TRBV9	TRBJ2-1	-	-	TGTGCCAGCAGCCCTAGGACATACACCAATGAGCAGTTCTTC	CASSPRTYTNEQFF
TRBV30	TRBJ2-3	once	-	TGTGCCTGGAGGTCGGGGGATACGCAGTATTTT	CAWRSGDTQYF
TRBV5-1	TRBJ1-4	once	TRBD1	TGCGCCAGCAGCGGCGGACAGGGTACTAATGAAAAACTGTTTTTT	CASSGGQGTNEKLFF
TRBV9	TRBJ2-7	-	TRBD2	TGTGCCAGCAGAGCGGGACCGTACTACGAGCAGTACTTC	CASRAGPYYEQYF
TRBV19	TRBJ2-4	-	-	TGTGCCAGTAGCGTACCTATATTCGGCGGGGACATTCAGTACTTC	CASSVPIFGGDIQYF
TRBV6-6	TRBJ1-5	-	TRBD1	TGTGCCAGCAGTCCCGCCTTTCACAGGGGACAGCCCCAGCATTTT	CASSPAFHRGQPQHF
TRBV2	TRBJ1-2	-	TRBD1	TGTGCCAGCAGTGATCAGGGGGCTTTGCTTCCCGATGGCTACACCTTC	CASSDQGALLPDGYTF
TRBV4-3	TRBJ2-2	-	TRBD1	TGCGCCAGCAGCCTCGCCCTAGGACAGGGTGGCGCCGGGGAGCTGTTTTTT	CASSLALGQGGAGELFF
TRBV7-9	TRBJ2-7	-	TRBD2	TGTGCCAGCAGCTTAGACGGGAGGGTCTCCTACGAGCAGTACTTC	CASSLDGRVSYEQYF
TRBV19	TRBJ2-6	-	TRBD2	TGTGCCAGTCGACTAGCGGGAGATCCTGGGGCCAACGTCCTGACTTTC	CASRLAGDPGANVLTF
TRBV19	TRBJ2-1	-	-	TGTGCCAGTAGTATAGGGGGGCTAGCGGCTAACAATGAGCAGTTCTTC	CASSIGGLAANNEQFF
TRBV2	TRBJ1-1	-	TRBD1	TGTGCCAGCAGGGGGACAGGTGTCACCCTGTCTGAAGCTTTCTTT	CASRGTGVTLSEAFF
TRBV4-3	TRBJ1-3	-	-	TGCGCCAGCAGCCAAGGGGAGTATGCGGGCGAAGCGGACACCATATATTTT	CASSQGEYAGEADTIYF
TRBV5-4	TRBJ2-7	-	TRBD2	TGTGCCAGCAGCTTGGGGGGGGGCGAGCAGTACTTC	CASSLGGGEQYF
TRBV9	TRBJ2-1	-	-	TGTGCCAGCAGCGTAGGTGGCGGCTACAATGAGCAGTTCTTC	CASSVGGGYNEQFF
TRBV6-5	TRBJ1-1	-	-	TGTGCCAGCAGTTACTCGAGTTTGCACCTGACTGAAGCTTTCTTT	CASSYSSLHLTEAFF
TRBV19	TRBJ1-2	-	-	TGTGCCAGTAGTACCCGTGGCCGGGACTACACCTTC	CASSTRGRDYTF
TRBV11-3	TRBJ2-7	-	TRBD2	TGTGCCAGCAGCCTAGGGAGGAGCGGGAGGGTTGACGACGAGCAGTACTTC	CASSLGRSGRVDDEQYF
TRBV27	TRBJ2-1	-	TRBD2	TGTGCCAGTAAGGCTAGCGGGACCTACAATGAGCAGTTCTTC	CASKASGTYNEQFF
TRBV7-9	TRBJ2-3	-	TRBD2	TGTTCCAGCAGCTCCGGGGGGGCGGCGCAGTATTTT	CSSSSGGAAQYF
TRBV6-6	TRBJ2-7	once	TRBD1	TGTGCCAGCAGAAAAGACGGCGTGGGACAGGACTACGAGCAGTACTTC	CASRKDGVGQDYEQYF
TRBV6-5	TRBJ1-2	once	-	TGTGCCAGCCCTTCCGGGCGGGAGACTAACTATGGCTACACCTTC	CASPSGRETNYGYTF
TRBV19	TRBJ2-5	-	-	TGTGCCAGTAGTATAGGCCGAGAAGAGACCCAGTACTTC	CASSIGREETQYF
TRBV11-2	TRBJ2-5	-	TRBD2	TGTGCCAGCAGCTTGGGGACTAGCATTCCCGGGGAGACCCAGTACTTC	CASSLGTSIPGETQYF
TRBV7-2	TRBJ2-1	few	-	TGTGCCAGCAGCTTAGCGGGAGCCTACAATGAGCAGTTCTTC	CASSLAGAYNEQFF
TRBV7-7	TRBJ2-7	few	-	TGTGCTAGCAGCTTTGGCAGGGACTACGAGCAGTACTTC	CASSFGRDYEQYF
TRBV5-4	TRBJ2-3	-	-	TGTGCCAGCAACTCCCAATCCGGTGGCACAGATACGCAGTATTTT	CASNSQSGGTDTQYF
TRBV4-1	TRBJ2-3	-	-	TGCGCCAGCAGCCACGTAGGGGCGCAAACAGATACGCAGTATTTT	CASSHVGAQTDTQYF
TRBV30	TRBJ2-7	-	TRBD2	TGTGCCGCGGGACTAGCGGACTCCTACGAGCAGTACTTC	CAAGLADSYEQYF
TRBV10-3	TRBJ2-2	-	TRBD2	TGTGCCATCAGTGAGCTTTTAGCGGGAACCACCGGGGAGCTGTTTTTT	CAISELLAGTTGELFF
TRBV7-2	TRBJ1-6	-	-	TGTGCCAGCAGCTTAGGAGGGTTCGCTTCACCCCTCCACTTT	CASSLGGFASPLHF